This paragraph covers one T cell receptor (beta chain) sequence. TCRdb's copy holds only in-frame clones and misses some; the assay was immunoSEQ multiplex PCR. The profile shows just over 70,000 clones, 75% to 85% of them singletons. The germline CDR1 and CDR2 sequences are SGHTA and FQGNSA. Trimming took 1 base from V and 2 from J, leaving 9 bases between them. This CDR3 contains 15 residues. The entry originates in a study of blood T cell repertoires in COVID-19. Sequencing was done on a sample of peripheral blood. V usage is TRBV7-2 and J usage is TRBJ1-3; D is possibly TRBD1 (6 bases). This receptor was identified in a man between 65 and 85 years old who had recovered from COVID-19. CDR3: CASSLVGGTGNTIYF. The CDR3, as DNA: TGTGCCAGCAGCTTAGTAGGGGGAACTGGAAACACCATATATTTT.